This T cell receptor beta chain derives from a study of cytotoxic CD8 clonotypes in ibrutinib-treated CLL. Only in-frame clones appear in the TCRdb table, and some are missing; sequencing was by immunoSEQ multiplex PCR. The data contain approximately 330,000 clones, just under 80% of them singletons. The CDR3 runs to 14 residues. Germline V lookup: CDR1 SGHDN, CDR2 FVKESK. V was clipped by 3 bases and J by 2 bases, with 11 bases between them. V gene TRBV14 combines with J gene TRBJ2-7, with a possible D match to TRBD2 (5 bases). The TCR originated in a human donor with chronic lymphocytic leukemia. This specimen was PBMCs, taken before ibrutinib treatment. The CDR3 sequence: CASSQELGTYEQYF. For the CDR3, the DNA is TGTGCCAGCAGCCAGGAACTAGGGACCTACGAGCAGTACTTC.